This TCR beta chain came from a study of CD8 T cells in ankylosing spondylitis. Study results and caveats: Clones linked to disease, bearing a CD8+ phenotype, were relatively rare in peripheral blood. Clones linked to disease were reported to show significant enrichment in matched ankylosing spondylitis synovial fluid.

For TCR beta, libraries came from quantitative 5'-RACE with molecular barcodes. In TCRdb, the 5' RACE reads were re-called with MiXCR into one record per CDR3 protein. The sample gives 50,000 to 70,000 distinct CDR3 sequences, about 6% of which show up once; roughly 5% is in the top ten. In its sample, this clonotype was seen a few times. The antigen is unknown. Trimming took 5 bases from V and 0 from J; bases not matched to a gene: 5. The CDR3 is 16 amino acids. Looked up from germline, CDR1 is SGHTA and CDR2 is FQGNSA. This rearrangement joins TRBV7-2 to TRBJ2-4; 9 bases agree with TRBD1. The sequenced sample consisted of synovial fluid, either unsorted or a sorted T cell fraction (not recorded which). This TCR came from a male donor with ankylosing spondylitis. DNA for the CDR3: TGTGCCAGCAGCACGGGACAGGGCGTAGCCAAAAACATTCAGTACTTC. Protein sequence: CASSTGQGVAKNIQYF.